One and the same sample provided the 17 T cell receptor beta chains below, sequenced in a study of blood T cell repertoires in COVID-19 (dated by TCRdb to 2018 to 2020). The library was made by the immunoSEQ multiplex PCR assay. The clones in this table, taken by TCRdb from immuneACCESS, are in-frame only. Not every clone is retained; where verified, under half of the shortfall comes from an unresolved V gene, and the cause of the rest is unknown. In this sample the table shows 190,000 or so clones, 85% of which occur a single time. The ten most abundant clones make up 15% to 20% of the sample. The specimen sequenced was PBMCs or T cells enriched from blood (not recorded which). The receptor source for this set is a man aged 40-49 years who had recovered from COVID-19.

The V call is TRBV7-8, the J call TRBJ2-1; TRBD2 matches 10 bases. V shed 6 bases and J 8 bases; nucleotides not matched to a gene: 13. CDR1 SGHVS and CDR2 FQNEAQ come from the germline V gene. The CDR3 is 16 residues long. The CDR3 spells CASSSRTSGSLDEQFF. CDR3 sequence (DNA): TGTGCCAGCAGTTCCCGGACTAGCGGCAGCCTCGATGAGCAGTTCTTC.

The chain has TRBV9 and TRBJ1-1; D may be TRBD1 (6 bases). Germline V gives CDR1 SGDLS, CDR2 YYNGEE. The V and J ends lost 4 bases and 1 base respectively, with 14 bases between them. The CDR3 totals 15 residues. The CDR3 loop is CASSRQGGGNTEAFF. CDR3 bases: TGTGCCAGCAGCAGGCAAGGGGGTGGGAACACTGAAGCTTTCTTT.

This rearrangement joins TRBV29-1 to TRBJ2-7; a possible D gene is TRBD1 (6 bases). The V end lost 4 bases, the J end lost 2 bases, and 15 bases lay between the germline ends. This CDR3 region has 14 residues. The germline gives CDR1 SQVTM, CDR2 ANQGSEA. For the CDR3, the DNA is TGCAGCGTTGCCCACCAGGGGCGAACCTACGAGCAGTACTTC. Amino acids: CSVAHQGRTYEQYF.

The rearrangement links TRBV4-2 to TRBJ1-2; TRBD1 might be the D (6 bases). CDR3 length equals 17 residues. The V and J ends lost 0 bases and 5 bases respectively, with 19 bases between them. Germline-derived CDR1 and CDR2 are LGHNA and YNFKEQ. This CDR3 is CASSQDLVGGRGYGYTF. The CDR3 DNA sequence: TGTGCCAGCAGCCAAGATCTTGTCGGGGGGCGAGGGTATGGCTACACCTTC.

The chain joins TRBV5-1 to TRBJ2-2; 12 bases align to TRBD1. After removal of 1 base from V and 7 bases from J, the junction contained 8 bases not matched to a gene. The germline V gene encodes CDR1 SGHRS and CDR2 YFSETQ. This CDR3 is 17 amino acids long. In DNA, the CDR3 is TGCGCCAGCAGCTTGCTGGGACAGGGGGCAGTGATCGGGGAGCTGTTTTTT. As protein: CASSLLGQGAVIGELFF.

This chain links TRBV14 with TRBJ2-1, with D possibly being TRBD1 (5 bases). Germline lookup yields CDR1 SGHDN and CDR2 FVKESK. The CDR3 sequence is 14 residues long. Trimming shortened V by 3 bases and J by 7 bases, and 13 bases separated the two germline ends. CDR3 coding DNA: TGTGCCAGCAGCCAGCAGGGCGGCTGGAATGAGCAGTTCTTC. This codes for CASSQQGGWNEQFF.

The rearrangement links TRBV29-1 to TRBJ1-1, with D possibly TRBD1 on 5 matching bases. The germline V gene encodes CDR1 SQVTM and CDR2 ANQGSEA. V lost 5 bases to trimming and J lost 1 base, with 11 bases between them. This CDR3 contains 13 residues. CDR3 loop: CSVLTDRNTEAFF. The CDR3 DNA follows: TGCAGCGTTCTCACCGACAGGAACACTGAAGCTTTCTTT.

The rearrangement links TRBV5-1 to TRBJ1-2; 7 positions agree with TRBD1. CDR3 length equals 14 residues. V lost 2 bases, J lost 2 bases, and 3 bases stayed unmatched. CDR1 SGHRS and CDR2 YFSETQ come from the germline V gene. Written as DNA, the CDR3 is TGCGCCAGCAGCTTATTAGGGGGCAACTATGGCTACACCTTC. Protein: CASSLLGGNYGYTF. Supplemented by reference TRBV5-1 and TRBJ1-2, the full variable domain reads KAGVTQTPRYLIKTRGQQVTLSCSPISGHRSVSWYQQTPGQGLQFLFEYFSETQRNKGNFPGRFSGRQFSNSRSEMNVSTLELGDSALYLCASSLLGGNYGYTFGSGTRLTVV.

CDR3 bases: TGCAGCGCCATTAGCGGGGGCGAAAGGCGTAATGAGCAGTTCTTC. Translated, it gives CSAISGGERRNEQFF. The chain couples TRBV29-1 to TRBJ2-1; TRBD2 aligns across 9 bases. Germline V CDR1 and CDR2: SQVTM, ANQGSEA. CDR3 length: 15 residues. The trim removed 7 bases at V and 7 bases at J, leaving 14 bases unmatched.

This chain links TRBV10-3 with TRBJ2-1; 8 nucleotides match TRBD2. CDR3 length: 13 residues. The V and J ends lost 0 bases and 10 bases, in that order; junction bases with no gene match: 2. The V gene's germline CDR1 is ENHRY and CDR2 SYGVKD. The CDR3 sequence is CAISESGGEEQFF. The CDR3 bases are TGTGCCATCAGTGAGTCCGGGGGGGAGGAGCAGTTCTTC.

J is TRBJ2-7 and V is TRBV7-3; TRBD2 matches at 9 bases. Trimming cost V 1 base and J 2 bases; bases outside gene matches: 3. The CDR3 totals 15 residues. Germline CDR1 SGHTA, CDR2 FQGTGA. Written as DNA, the CDR3 is TGTGCCAGCAGCTTAAATAGCGGGAGCCCCTACGAGCAGTACTTC. Protein product: CASSLNSGSPYEQYF.

This clone has a single count. The rearrangement links TRBV6-5 to TRBJ1-4, with D perhaps TRBD1 (5 bases). Trimming stripped 9 bases from V and 6 bases from J, with 14 bases between. This CDR3 spans 13 amino acids. The germline gives CDR1 MNHEY, CDR2 SVGAGI. The CDR3 nucleotides are TGTGCCAGTCAGGGTTTGGGCCATGAAAAACTGTTTTTT. It is translated as CASQGLGHEKLFF.

CDR3 in amino acids: CASSRTPEGADTQYF. CDR3 DNA sequence: TGCGCCAGCAGCCGGACCCCGGAAGGGGCAGATACGCAGTATTTT. The chain carries TRBV5-1 and TRBJ2-3; the D gene is possibly TRBD1 (5 bases). Germline V CDR1 and CDR2: SGHRS, YFSETQ. The CDR3 covers 15 residues. The ends were cut back, 4 bases at V and 4 bases at J, with 16 bases in the middle. Full variable domain (rest looked up from reference TRBV5-1 and TRBJ2-3): KAGVTQTPRYLIKTRGQQVTLSCSPISGHRSVSWYQQTPGQGLQFLFEYFSETQRNKGNFPGRFSGRQFSNSRSEMNVSTLELGDSALYLCASSRTPEGADTQYFGPGTRLTVL.

The chain couples TRBV3-1 (or the pseudogene TRBV3-2) to TRBJ1-4; 7 bases map to TRBD1. V shed 1 base and J 11 bases; nucleotides not matched to a gene: 4. Germline V CDR1 and CDR2: LGHDT, YNNKEL (reference sequence). The CDR3 sequence is 13 residues long. The chain's CDR3 is CASSQGQGQKLFF. Written as DNA, the CDR3 is TGTGCCAGCAGCCAAGGACAGGGACAGAAACTGTTTTTT.

The chain recombines TRBV4-1 with TRBJ2-7, with 8 nucleotides matching TRBD2. J lost 3 bases, V lost 1 base, and 5 bases had no gene match. Germline V gene data show CDR1 as MGHRA and CDR2 as YSYEKL. The CDR3 sequence is 15 residues long. The CDR3 region has the DNA TGCGCCAGCAGCCAAGCACTAGCGGTTTTCTACGAGCAGTACTTC. It is translated as CASSQALAVFYEQYF.

The gene calls are TRBV27 and TRBJ2-7, with D unclear. This CDR3 is built from 12 residues. The germline V gene has CDR1 MNHEY and CDR2 SMNVEV (reference sequence). Trimming shortened V by 5 bases and J by 6 bases, and 11 bases separated the two germline ends. CDR3 nucleotides: TGTGCCAGCAGTCCCCTAGGCTCCGAGCAGTACTTC. Its protein product is CASSPLGSEQYF.

The rearrangement joins TRBV5-1 to TRBJ2-1, with TRBD2 matching 7 bases. V gave up 1 base and J gave up 4 bases; unmatched junction bases: 11. Germline V lookup: CDR1 SGHRS, CDR2 YFSETQ. The CDR3 has 17 residues. The CDR3 DNA sequence: TGCGCCAGCAGCTTGACTGCTAGCGGATTATTATACAATGAGCAGTTCTTC. Encoded protein: CASSLTASGLLYNEQFF.